The TCR beta chain described here comes from a study of T-cell reconstitution after alpha-beta-depleted transplantation in children. The CDR3 has 13 amino acids. Germline V CDR1 and CDR2: SQVTM, ANQGSEA. Whole-study results and caveats: The origin of high day-60 TCRbeta diversity in some patients lay in surviving recipient T cells and thymic progenitors. Several hundred expanded graft clones reportedly supplied alpha-beta T cells about two months after transplant. Diversity and T-cell counts at one year after transplant derived mostly from new T cells.

To note about this clonotype: Its antigen is currently unknown. Compared with germline, one end of the junction differs, possibly owing to a read error.

As it was prepared, the TCRbeta library received unique molecular identifiers. TCRdb used MiXCR to reprocess the PCR reads, holding one entry per CDR3 protein. The sample has approximately 230,000 distinct CDR3 sequences; over 20% are singletons. This specimen was PBMCs, taken before TCRalphabeta/CD19-depleted stem cell transplant. The source is a girl aged 2 to 10 with Fanconi anemia, due to receive a stem cell transplant. The genes are TRBV29-1 and TRBJ2-7; 10 bases align to TRBD1. In nucleotides, the CDR3 is TGCAGCGTTGGCGGGACAGGGGCCTACGAGAAGTACTTC. This codes for CSVGGTGAYEKYF.